This T cell receptor (beta chain) was sequenced in a study of shared clonotypes between healthy human individuals. Trimming stripped 5 bases from V and 3 bases from J, with 10 bases between. The CDR3 has 14 amino acids. Per the germline V gene, CDR1 is LNHDA and CDR2 is SQIVND (reference sequence). Generated by immunoSEQ multiplex PCR, the TCRdb table keeps only in-frame clones and is missing some. Of a few million clones listed, around 95% were seen once; the top ten hold 0.13%. The donor cohort consisted entirely of Caucasian adults residing in Nashville, Tennessee. CD4+ cells yielded CD45RA+ naive and CD45RA-negative memory subsets.

The clonotype comes from a man younger than 35 in good health. J is TRBJ1-4 and V is TRBV19; D remains unclear. Sequenced sample: naive CD4+ T cells sorted from blood. Subset defined: CD45RA+ positively selected. CDR3 region: CASSPVASNEKLFF. CDR3 sequence (DNA): TGTGCCAGTAGTCCCGTGGCCTCTAATGAAAAACTGTTTTTT.